This T cell receptor beta chain was profiled in a study of blood T cell repertoires in COVID-19. Libraries were prepared by immunoSEQ multiplex PCR; TCRdb keeps only in-frame clonotypes and omits some of them. Counted here are roughly 70,000 clones, about 82% occurring once; the ten biggest clones make up 4.8%. The sample taken for sequencing was peripheral blood. The source of this sequence is a woman of 80 years or more with active or convalescent COVID-19.

The CDR3 protein is CASSARYNEQFF. CDR3 coding DNA: TGTGCCAGCAGCGCCAGATACAATGAGCAGTTCTTC. The chain combines TRBV9 with TRBJ2-1; D is ambiguous. Trimming removed 3 bases from V and 4 bases from J, with 5 bases in between. CDR1 SGDLS and CDR2 YYNGEE come from the germline V gene. The CDR3 is made up of 12 amino acids.